This T cell receptor (beta chain) emerged from a study of OX40 agonist ivuxolimab in advanced cancers. General study findings and limits: Also showing low normalized T-cell clonal expansion were some of the nonresponders. Researchers did not establish what antigens the expanded peripheral T cells target. Dosing at 0.1 to 3.0 mg/kg was accompanied by clonal expansion of CD4+ and CD8+ blood T cells by week 6.

TCRdb keeps only in-frame clones here, not all; method: immunoSEQ multiplex PCR. The data show about 60,000 clones, about nine tenths seen once. On this clone: The antigen is unknown.

This sample comprised CD4+ or CD8+ T cells sorted from blood, obtained in a trial of the OX40 agonist ivuxolimab. The TCR sequence derives from an adult with an advanced solid tumor such as melanoma, head and neck, liver or kidney cancer.

The CDR3 is CASSSSGTSGRNEQFF. The CDR3 DNA follows: TGTGCCAGCAGCTCATCCGGGACTAGCGGGAGGAATGAGCAGTTCTTC. V is TRBV5-4 and J is TRBJ2-1; TRBD2 aligns across 15 bases. The germline V gene encodes CDR1 SGHNT and CDR2 YYREEE (reference sequence). V dropped 3 bases and J dropped 7; count of bases not matched to a gene: 5. The CDR3 spans 16 residues. Complete variable domain (other parts from reference TRBV5-4 and TRBJ2-1): ETGVTQSPTHLIKTRGQQVTLRCSSQSGHNTVSWYQQALGQGPQFIFQYYREEENGRGNFPPRFSGLQFPNYSSELNVNALELDDSALYLCASSSSGTSGRNEQFFGPGTRLTVL.